This passage covers 21 T cell receptor beta chains from one sample sequenced in a study of blood T cells in healthy people across ages. The authors ran a second PCR of roughly 7 to 11 cycles using a sample-barcoded 5' primer and a J-beta primer mix. TCRdb re-analysed the 5' RACE reads in MiXCR, keeping a single row per CDR3 protein. The data show roughly 1,700,000 distinct CDR3 sequences, 28% seen once. Sequenced material: blood. The receptors were gathered from a woman between 25 and 40 years old in good health.

This clonotype has at least ten counts. The chain links TRBV11-2 to TRBJ1-2, with D possibly TRBD1 on 5 matching bases. Trimming pared 6 bases from V and 3 bases from J, leaving 11 bases between. CDR1 is SGHAT, CDR2 FQNNGV, per germline. The CDR3 runs to 13 residues. CDR3 in DNA: TGTGCCAGCAGTTCCCAGGGATACTATGGCTACACCTTC. Translation gives CASSSQGYYGYTF.

The rearrangement uses TRBV12-3 or TRBV12-4 and TRBJ1-2, with D possibly matching TRBD1 (5 bases). Trimming stripped 10 bases from V and 0 bases from J, with 12 bases between. CDR3 length equals 13 residues. The CDR3 sequence is CAIRDRTNYGYTF. As DNA, the CDR3 is TGTGCCATTAGGGACCGCACTAACTATGGCTACACCTTC.

In its sample, this clonotype was seen a few times. The chain links TRBV20-1 to TRBJ2-3; D may be TRBD2 (7 bases). The V and J ends lost 3 bases and 3 bases respectively, with 19 bases between them. CDR1 is DFQATT, CDR2 SNEGSKA, per germline (reference sequence). The CDR3 totals 16 residues. CDR3 loop: CSARGGASAMTDTQYF. The CDR3 DNA reads TGCAGTGCTAGGGGGGGGGCTAGCGCAATGACAGATACGCAGTATTTT.

This clonotype was recorded a few times. This chain joins TRBV20-1 and TRBJ2-1; TRBD2 agrees at 10 bases. CDR3 length equals 16 residues. J lost 3 bases, V lost 3 bases, and 8 bases had no gene match. Germline V gene lookup returns CDR1 DFQATT and CDR2 SNEGSKA (reference sequence). This CDR3 is CSARPSGSANYNEQFF. Here the CDR3 DNA reads TGCAGTGCTAGGCCTAGCGGGAGTGCGAACTACAATGAGCAGTTCTTC.

This clonotype was counted at least ten times. CDR3 region: CASSQAGAAKYF. Written as DNA, the CDR3 is TGCGCCAGCAGTCAGGCCGGGGCGGCAAAGTACTTC. The chain joins TRBV23-1 to TRBJ2-5; either TRBD1 or TRBD2 may supply D (5 bases each). TRBV23-1 is sorted into the ORF group, with uncertain function. V lost 3 bases and J lost 12, with 14 bases in between. The CDR3 is 12 residues long.

V is TRBV12-3 or TRBV12-4 and J is TRBJ1-2, with D uncertain. CDR3 length equals 14 residues. Trimming pared 3 bases from V and 10 bases from J, leaving 18 bases between. The CDR3 DNA follows: TGTGCCAGCAGTTTCTCTATCCTAACTGGAGTCTACACCTTC. It translates to CASSFSILTGVYTF.

Points on this clonotype: Possible read error: a much larger clone is one base away. The chain uses TRBV20-1 and TRBJ2-1; possible D gene TRBD1, 6 bases. Germline values: CDR1 DFQATT, CDR2 SNEGSKA (reference sequence). The length of the CDR3 is 14 residues. Trimming left V 6 bases short and J 6 bases short, with 18 bases between. In nucleotides, the CDR3 is TGCAGTGCCGACCTTCGAGGGGGTTGCAATGAGCAGTTCTTC. Its protein product is CSADLRGGCNEQFF.

The genes are TRBV4-1 and TRBJ2-3, with D tentatively TRBD1 or TRBD2 (7 bases each). Germline assignment: CDR1 MGHRA and CDR2 YSYEKL. This CDR3 is 15 amino acids long. V was clipped by 4 bases and J by 2 bases, with 13 bases between them. The CDR3 bases are TGCGCCAGCAGCCGCCAGGGGGGGATCACAGATACGCAGTATTTT. Encoded protein: CASSRQGGITDTQYF.

V usage is TRBV30 and J usage is TRBJ2-1; no firm D call. Germline V gives CDR1 GTSNPN, CDR2 SVGIG (reference sequence). V was cut by 2 bases and J by 8 bases, with 13 bases left in between. CDR3 length: 13 residues. The DNA of the CDR3 is TGTGCCTGGAGTTTTTCTTTAAGGGATGAGCAGTTCTTC. It specifies CAWSFSLRDEQFF.

This clonotype has a handful of counts. The genes are TRBV5-6 and TRBJ1-3; no firm D call. The germline V gene has CDR1 SGHDT and CDR2 YYEEEE. The CDR3 consists of 15 residues. The V end lost 0 bases, the J end lost 0 bases, and 7 bases lay between the germline ends. The CDR3 loop reads CASSLGRNSGNTIYF. The CDR3 nucleotides are TGTGCCAGCAGCTTGGGGCGGAACTCTGGAAACACCATATATTTT.

This chain links TRBV27 with TRBJ1-1; D not resolved. Trimming pared 8 bases from V and 5 bases from J, leaving 9 bases between. Germline V gene lookup returns CDR1 MNHEY and CDR2 SMNVEV (reference sequence). This CDR3 has 11 amino acids. DNA of the CDR3: TGTGCCAGCGTACATCGGACTGAAGCTTTCTTT. Translated: CASVHRTEAFF.

This rearrangement joins TRBV29-1 to TRBJ1-2; perhaps TRBD1 as D (6 bases). Looked up from germline, CDR1 is SQVTM and CDR2 is ANQGSEA. Trimming shortened V by 5 bases and J by 4 bases, and 20 bases separated the two germline ends. The CDR3 length is 15 residues. The CDR3 loop reads CSVRRVSGGRYGYTF. The DNA for the CDR3 is TGCAGCGTTCGAAGGGTGTCCGGGGGCCGCTATGGCTACACCTTC.

This clonotype was counted only a few times. The CDR3 sequence: CASSFGPRKRPETQYF. The CDR3 region has the DNA TGTGCCAGCAGTTTTGGCCCCCGTAAACGCCCAGAGACCCAGTACTTC. This chain links TRBV28 with TRBJ2-5; no clear D gene. From germline, CDR1 is MDHEN and CDR2 SYDVKM. The CDR3 spans 16 residues. Trimming stripped 3 bases from V and 4 bases from J, with 18 bases between. Using reference TRBV28 and TRBJ2-5 for the parts outside the CDR3, the full variable domain is DVKVTQSSRYLVKRTGEKVFLECVQDMDHENMFWYRQDPGLGLRLIYFSYDVKMKEKGDIPEGYSVSREKKERFSLILESASTNQTSMYLCASSFGPRKRPETQYFGPGTRLLVL.

This clonotype came up a few times. Relative to the germline gene, one junction end is altered; a read error may explain this. CDR3 in amino acids: CASSLKFF. The DNA for the CDR3 is TGCGCCAGCAGCTTAAAGTTCTTC. The chain combines TRBV7-2 with TRBJ2-1; no clear D gene. The CDR3 is made up of 8 amino acids. Germline lookup yields CDR1 SGHTA and CDR2 FQGNSA. The full variable domain, completed using reference TRBV7-2 and TRBJ2-1, is GAGVSQSPSNKVTEKGKDVELRCDPISGHTALYWYRQSLGQGLEFLIYFQGNSAPDKSGLPSDRFSAERTGGSVSTLTIQRTQQEDSAVYLCASSLKFFGPGTRLTVL.

The genes are TRBV29-1 and TRBJ1-2, with 7 bases lining up with TRBD1. The germline V gene encodes CDR1 SQVTM and CDR2 ANQGSEA. The CDR3 extends over 12 amino acids. Trimming cost V 4 bases and J 7 bases; bases outside gene matches: 6. The CDR3 region has the DNA TGCAGCGTTGGACAGGGAATAAGTGGCTACACCTTC. Protein sequence: CSVGQGISGYTF. The entire variable domain, with the rest obtained from reference TRBV29-1 and TRBJ1-2, is as follows: SAVISQKPSRDICQRGTSLTIQCQVDSQVTMMFWYRQQPGQSLTLIATANQGSEATYESGFVIDKFPISRPNLTFSTLTVSNMSPEDSSIYLCSVGQGISGYTFGSGTRLTVV.

This clonotype has at least ten counts. This rearrangement joins TRBV29-1 to TRBJ1-2; a weak D match, TRBD1 (5 bases). Germline-derived CDR1 and CDR2 are SQVTM and ANQGSEA. V was cut by 6 bases and J by 8 bases, with 28 bases left in between. This CDR3 has 16 residues. Here the CDR3 DNA reads TGCAGCGTCCCCCGGCAGGGACTCCCCCCCTGGGGGGGCTACACCTTC. Its protein is CSVPRQGLPPWGGYTF.

This clonotype was counted ten times or more. The chain links TRBV7-3 to TRBJ2-5; D gene unclear. The germline V gene encodes CDR1 SGHTA and CDR2 FQGTGA. The CDR3 has 13 amino acids. V was pared by 2 bases and J by 2 bases, with 6 bases between. CDR3 sequence: CASSLLAQETQYF. CDR3 bases: TGTGCCAGCAGCTTACTGGCGCAAGAGACCCAGTACTTC.

The chain combines TRBV3-1 with TRBJ1-2, with TRBD1 as a possible D gene (5 bases). The CDR3 has 17 residues. V dropped 5 bases and J dropped 5 bases, with 24 bases sitting between them. Looked up from germline, CDR1 is LGHDT and CDR2 is YNNKEL (reference sequence). CDR3 coding DNA: TGTGCCAGCAGCTCTCCGGGACCGGGCATTTTGAGTTATGGCTACACCTTC. As protein: CASSSPGPGILSYGYTF.

This clonotype was detected a few times. The genes are TRBV5-1 and TRBJ1-1; D gene ambiguous. Deletions cut 6 bases from V and 1 base from J, with 13 bases between. This CDR3 comprises 14 residues. Germline V gene data show CDR1 as SGHRS and CDR2 as YFSETQ. The CDR3, as DNA: TGCGCCAGCATCCCGGAGCCGGGGAACACTGAAGCTTTCTTT. This gives the protein CASIPEPGNTEAFF.

The V gene is TRBV20-1, the J gene TRBJ1-5; D is possibly TRBD1 (6 bases). Germline V gene sequence: CDR1 DFQATT, CDR2 SNEGSKA (reference sequence). V shed 6 bases and J shed 4 bases, with 19 bases lying between them. The CDR3 consists of 15 residues. CDR3 sequence: CSAPGGGATNQPQHF. The DNA for the CDR3 is TGCAGTGCACCGGGAGGGGGGGCTACTAATCAGCCCCAGCATTTT.

This clonotype showed up many times. This chain connects TRBV28 to TRBJ1-1; no firm D call. The CDR3 has 16 amino acids. The germline V gene has CDR1 MDHEN and CDR2 SYDVKM. V was pared by 2 bases and J by 4 bases, with 17 bases between. DNA of the CDR3: TGTGCCAGCAGTTTAGCCCCCCTGGGAGAGGGCACTGAAGCTTTCTTT. Residues: CASSLAPLGEGTEAFF.